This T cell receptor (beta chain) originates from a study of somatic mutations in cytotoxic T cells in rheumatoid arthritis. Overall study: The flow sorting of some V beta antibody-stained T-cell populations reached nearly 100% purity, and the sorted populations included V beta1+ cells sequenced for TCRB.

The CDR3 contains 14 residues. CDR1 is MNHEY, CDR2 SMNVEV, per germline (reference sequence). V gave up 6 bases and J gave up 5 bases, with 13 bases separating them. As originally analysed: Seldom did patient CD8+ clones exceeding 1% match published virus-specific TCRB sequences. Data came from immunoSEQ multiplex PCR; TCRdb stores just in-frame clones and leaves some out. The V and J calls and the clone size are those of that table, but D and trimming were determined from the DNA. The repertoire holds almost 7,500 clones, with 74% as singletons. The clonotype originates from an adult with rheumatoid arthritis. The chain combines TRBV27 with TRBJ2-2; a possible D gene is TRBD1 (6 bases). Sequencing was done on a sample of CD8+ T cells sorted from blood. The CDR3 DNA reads TGTGCCAGCAGAACAGGGTCGGTAACCGGGGAGCTGTTTTTT. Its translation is CASRTGSVTGELFF.